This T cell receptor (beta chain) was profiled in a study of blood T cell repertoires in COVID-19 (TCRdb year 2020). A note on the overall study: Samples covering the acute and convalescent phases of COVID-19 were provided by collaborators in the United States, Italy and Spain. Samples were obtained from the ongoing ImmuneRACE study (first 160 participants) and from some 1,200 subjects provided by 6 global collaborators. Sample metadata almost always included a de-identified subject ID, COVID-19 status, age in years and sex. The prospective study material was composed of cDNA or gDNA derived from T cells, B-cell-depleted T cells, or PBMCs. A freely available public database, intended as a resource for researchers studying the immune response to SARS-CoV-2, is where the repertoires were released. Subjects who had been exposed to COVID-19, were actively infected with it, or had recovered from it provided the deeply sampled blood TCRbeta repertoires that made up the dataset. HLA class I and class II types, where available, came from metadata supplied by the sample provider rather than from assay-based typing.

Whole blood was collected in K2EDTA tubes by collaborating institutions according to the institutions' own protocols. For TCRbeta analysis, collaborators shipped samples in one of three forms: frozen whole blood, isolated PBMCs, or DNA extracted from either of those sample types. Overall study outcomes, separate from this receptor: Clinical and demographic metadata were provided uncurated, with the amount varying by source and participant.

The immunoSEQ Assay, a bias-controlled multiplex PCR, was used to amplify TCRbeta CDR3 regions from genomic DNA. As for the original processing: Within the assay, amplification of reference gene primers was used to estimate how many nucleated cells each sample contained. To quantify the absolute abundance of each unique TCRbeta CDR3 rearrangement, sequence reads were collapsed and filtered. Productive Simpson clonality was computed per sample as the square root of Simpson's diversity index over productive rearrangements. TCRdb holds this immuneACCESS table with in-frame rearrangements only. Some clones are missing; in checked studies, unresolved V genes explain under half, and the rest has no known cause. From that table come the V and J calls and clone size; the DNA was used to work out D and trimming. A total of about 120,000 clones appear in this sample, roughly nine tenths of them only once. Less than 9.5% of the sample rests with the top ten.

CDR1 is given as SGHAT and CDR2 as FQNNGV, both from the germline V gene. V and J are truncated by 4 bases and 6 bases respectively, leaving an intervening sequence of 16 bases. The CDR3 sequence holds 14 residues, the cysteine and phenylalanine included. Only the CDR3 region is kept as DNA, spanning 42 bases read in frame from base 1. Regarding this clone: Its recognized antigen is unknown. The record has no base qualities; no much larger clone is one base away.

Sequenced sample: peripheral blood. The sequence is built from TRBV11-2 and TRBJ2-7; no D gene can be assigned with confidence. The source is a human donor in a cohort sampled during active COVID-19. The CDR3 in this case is CASSSQLQPGEQYF. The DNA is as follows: TGTGCCAGCAGCTCCCAACTACAACCGGGCGAGCAGTACTTC.